This TCR beta chain was documented in a study of T-cell reconstitution after alpha-beta-depleted transplantation in children. Preparation of the TCRbeta library used unique molecular identifiers. TCRdb recomputed calls from the PCR reads with MiXCR, one row per CDR3 protein. The sample yields about 70,000 distinct CDR3 sequences, 11% seen once. V lost 6 bases to trimming and J lost 11 bases, with 19 bases between them. This CDR3 comprises 13 residues. This clonotype occurred many times. Its antigen is not known. Study-level points and caveats: Expanded graft clones, several hundred of them, were reportedly the source of alpha-beta T cells about two months after transplant. Where some patients showed high TCRbeta diversity at day 60, it came from recipient T cells and thymic progenitors that had survived. At the one-year point after transplant, T-cell counts and TCRbeta diversity were found to come mostly from T cells that had been newly produced.

The gene calls are TRBV12-3 or TRBV12-4 and TRBJ1-1; D gene ambiguous. This specimen consisted of PBMCs, obtained before TCRalphabeta/CD19-depleted stem cell transplant. The TCR sequence derives from a boy aged 5-17 years with acute myeloid leukemia, due to receive a stem cell transplant. The DNA for the CDR3 is TGTGCCAGCAGCGGAGACGGCACATCCAGGGCTTTCTTT. Translation: CASSGDGTSRAFF.